Shown below are 24 T cell receptor beta chains from a single sample sequenced in a study of T cell responses to AZD1222 COVID-19 vaccine. Using immunoSEQ multiplex PCR, the repertoire was profiled, and TCRdb retains in-frame clones only, with some absent. The sample includes around 99,000 clones, around 90% of them seen just once. This specimen was peripheral blood, taken on day 0 of MenACWY control vaccination. These receptor sequences come from an adult in good health.

The chain recombines TRBV7-3 with TRBJ2-5, with 11 bases matching TRBD2. The CDR3 runs 15 residues. The V gene's germline CDR1 is SGHTA and CDR2 FQGTGA. V shed 5 bases, J shed 2 bases, and the junction held 4 bases outside the gene matches. DNA for the CDR3: TGTGCCAGCAGCCTTAGCGGGGGGGAACAAGAGACCCAGTACTTC. Translated, it gives CASSLSGGEQETQYF.

The gene calls are TRBV6-2 or TRBV6-3 and TRBJ1-2; D is possibly TRBD1 (6 bases). The germline V gene encodes CDR1 MNHEY and CDR2 SVGEGT. Trimming shortened V by 4 bases and J by 8 bases, and 11 bases separated the two germline ends. The CDR3 spans 12 residues. This CDR3 is CASSSDSRGYTF. The CDR3, as DNA: TGTGCCAGCAGTTCGGACAGCAGGGGCTACACCTTC.

A few counts support this clone. V is TRBV12-3 or TRBV12-4 and J is TRBJ2-1, with unresolved D. The V end was cut by 6 bases, the J end by 6 bases, with 9 bases between. This CDR3 has 12 amino acids. CDR3 sequence reads: CASRDGANEQFF. In DNA, the CDR3 is TGTGCCAGCAGAGACGGTGCCAATGAGCAGTTCTTC.

This clone has just one count. The chain recombines TRBV5-8 with TRBJ2-1; the match to TRBD2 covers 9 bases. The germline CDR1 and CDR2 sequences are SGHTS and YDEGEE. The CDR3 has 19 amino acids. The V segment lost 0 bases and the J segment 2 bases; nucleotides outside the gene matches: 12. CDR3 residues: CASSLVASGKGHTYNEQFF. CDR3 DNA sequence: TGTGCCAGCAGCTTGGTGGCTAGCGGGAAGGGCCACACCTACAATGAGCAGTTCTTC.

The rearrangement joins TRBV5-1 to TRBJ1-6, with D tentatively TRBD1 (6 bases). The germline gives CDR1 SGHRS, CDR2 YFSETQ. The germline V and J ends were trimmed by 0 bases and 10 bases, with 14 bases remaining between them. The CDR3 has 15 amino acids. In nucleotides, the CDR3 is TGCGCCAGCAGCTTGGTGGAACAGGGTGTCTCACCCCTCCACTTT. Its translation: CASSLVEQGVSPLHF.

The rearrangement uses TRBV18 and TRBJ1-3; D uncertain. The germline V gene encodes CDR1 KGHSH and CDR2 LQKENI. V lost 3 bases and J 2 bases, leaving 14 bases between the germline ends. This CDR3 spans 16 amino acids. CDR3 sequence: CASSPSGPGAGNTIYF. As DNA, the CDR3 is TGTGCCAGCTCACCGTCGGGCCCCGGGGCTGGAAACACCATATATTTT.

The rearrangement links TRBV25-1 to TRBJ2-1; TRBD2 matches at 7 bases. The V and J ends lost 5 bases and 3 bases, in that order; junction bases with no gene match: 13. The V gene's germline CDR1 is MGHDK and CDR2 SYGVNS. This CDR3 spans 17 amino acids. The CDR3 DNA is TGTGCCAGCAGTCGCCCAGCGAGCGGGACCAACTACAATGAGCAGTTCTTC. Protein product: CASSRPASGTNYNEQFF.

This sequence joins TRBV5-1 and TRBJ2-7; maybe TRBD1 (6 bases). The CDR3 sequence is 14 residues long. V was cut by 1 base and J by 7 bases, with 15 bases left in between. The germline V gene has CDR1 SGHRS and CDR2 YFSETQ. For the CDR3, the DNA is TGCGCCAGCAGCTTGCCCGGGACAATTGGGGAGCAGTACTTC. It codes for CASSLPGTIGEQYF.

The chain is built from TRBV18 and TRBJ2-7, with 8 bases lining up with TRBD1. Germline V gives CDR1 KGHSH, CDR2 LQKENI. V lost 3 bases and J lost 6; bases outside the gene matches: 4. This CDR3 spans 13 amino acids. CDR3 bases: TGTGCCAGCTCACCGGACAGGGTCGTCGAGCAGTACTTC. This translates into CASSPDRVVEQYF.

This clone was seen a handful of times. The chain carries TRBV7-6 and TRBJ1-2; no reliable D call. Germline CDR1 reads SGHVS; CDR2 reads FNYEAQ. The CDR3 length is 16 residues. Trimming removed 1 base from V and 0 bases from J, with 12 bases in between. The CDR3 DNA reads TGTGCCAGCAGCTTAGGCTATGGGTTAGCTAACTATGGCTACACCTTC. Encoded protein: CASSLGYGLANYGYTF.

This clone was detected a few times. The chain joins TRBV6-4 to TRBJ1-6, with D possibly TRBD1 on 5 matching bases. V lost 0 bases, J lost 10 bases, and 13 bases lay in between. Germline V gene lookup returns CDR1 MRHNA and CDR2 SNTAGT. CDR3 size: 15 residues. CDR3 bases: TGTGCCAGCAGTGACTCTTTGCAGGGTGGGTCACCCCTCCACTTT. It is translated as CASSDSLQGGSPLHF.

This CDR3 reads CASTRTGNPGTTGELFF. For the CDR3, the DNA is TGTGCCAGCACCAGGACAGGTAACCCTGGTACCACCGGGGAGCTGTTTTTT. This sequence joins TRBV6-4 and TRBJ2-2; 7 bases line up with TRBD1. Trimming removed 7 bases from V and 4 bases from J; junction bases left unmatched: 15. Germline CDR1 and CDR2: MRHNA and SNTAGT. The CDR3 loop spans 17 amino acids.

Here the CDR3 DNA reads TGTGCCAGCAGGGCGACAGGGAATCTTCGGTATGGCTACACCTTC. It yields the protein CASRATGNLRYGYTF. V and J are TRBV2 and TRBJ1-2; 7 nucleotides agree with TRBD1. CDR3 length: 15 residues. Germline CDR1 and CDR2: SNHLY and FYNNEI. V lost 6 bases to trimming and J lost 5 bases; unmatched junction nucleotides: 12.

This chain uses TRBV11-2 with TRBJ2-5; no firm D call. Germline CDR1 SGHAT, CDR2 FQNNGV. The CDR3 covers 13 residues. Trimming removed 3 bases at V and 8 bases at J, with 13 bases between. The DNA of the CDR3 is TGTGCCAGCAGCTTTTTCCGGGCCCGAACCCAGTACTTC. This sequence encodes CASSFFRARTQYF.

The gene calls are TRBV7-9 and TRBJ2-3; 8 bases align to TRBD1. Losses at the gene ends were 5 bases for V and 3 bases for J; bases not matched to a gene: 4. CDR3 length equals 14 residues. Germline V gives CDR1 SEHNR, CDR2 FQNEAQ (reference sequence). The CDR3 nucleotides are TGTGCCAGCAGCAGACGACAGGGGACAGATACGCAGTATTTT. This sequence encodes CASSRRQGTDTQYF.

The chain combines TRBV6-1 with TRBJ2-7; D not resolved. CDR1 and CDR2 (germline): MNHNS, SASEGT. The CDR3 has 11 amino acids. V was pared by 0 bases and J by 5 bases, with 2 bases between. CDR3 amino acids: CASSEANEQYF. CDR3 DNA: TGTGCCAGCAGTGAAGCGAACGAGCAGTACTTC.

The genes are TRBV7-8 and TRBJ2-7, with 7 bases matching TRBD2. This CDR3 is built from 13 residues. Germline V CDR1 and CDR2: SGHVS, FQNEAQ. Losses at the gene ends were 3 bases for V and 2 bases for J; bases not matched to a gene: 1. The CDR3 coding sequence is TGTGCCAGCAGCTTGGCGGGGGCCTACGAGCAGTACTTC. Protein: CASSLAGAYEQYF.

This clone was found once. The V gene is TRBV2, the J gene TRBJ2-3; weak D call: TRBD2 (5 bases). The CDR3 runs to 14 residues. Germline lookup yields CDR1 SNHLY and CDR2 FYNNEI. V lost 6 bases to trimming and J lost 0 bases, with 10 bases between them. CDR3 in DNA: TGTGCCAGCAGCGGTGAGCGGAGCACAGATACGCAGTATTTT. Translation gives CASSGERSTDTQYF.

This chain uses TRBV18 with TRBJ2-7, with 11 bases identical to TRBD1. Germline trimming cut 3 bases from V and 4 bases from J; bases unmatched to any gene: 5. This CDR3 region has 15 residues. Germline-derived CDR1 and CDR2 are KGHSH and LQKENI. In DNA form, the CDR3 reads TGTGCCAGCTCACCCGGACAGGGGGCTAGGTACGAGCAGTACTTC. Its translation is CASSPGQGARYEQYF.

The chain is built from TRBV11-2 and TRBJ1-2, with a tentative D call TRBD1 (5 bases). Germline V CDR1 and CDR2: SGHAT, FQNNGV. Deletions cut 5 bases from V and 0 bases from J, with 13 bases between. CDR3 length equals 15 residues. Here the CDR3 reads CASSDGGSANYGYTF. The CDR3 DNA reads as TGTGCCAGCAGCGATGGGGGGAGTGCTAACTATGGCTACACCTTC. Based on the CDR3 plus reference TRBV11-2 and TRBJ1-2, the full variable domain is EAGVAQSPRYKIIEKRQSVAFWCNPISGHATLYWYQQILGQGPKLLIQFQNNGVVDDSQLPKDRFSAERLKGVDSTLKIQPAKLEDSAVYLCASSDGGSANYGYTFGSGTRLTVV.

This clone was seen a few times. The chain has TRBV30 and TRBJ1-2; weak D call: TRBD1 (6 bases). The CDR3 sequence is 13 residues long. The germline V gene has CDR1 GTSNPN and CDR2 SVGIG (reference sequence). Trimming pared 5 bases from V and 6 bases from J, leaving 16 bases between. This CDR3 reads CAWAMIQGNGYTF. The CDR3, as DNA: TGTGCCTGGGCCATGATACAGGGAAATGGCTACACCTTC.

The rearrangement uses TRBV2 and TRBJ1-1; 9 positions match TRBD1. This CDR3 has 16 amino acids. Trimming took 0 bases from V and 4 from J; bases not matched to a gene: 6. From germline, CDR1 is SNHLY and CDR2 FYNNEI. The CDR3: CASSEALTGGGTEAFF. For the CDR3, the DNA is TGTGCCAGCAGTGAAGCCTTAACAGGGGGCGGCACTGAAGCTTTCTTT.

The gene calls are TRBV18 and TRBJ2-2; D may correspond to TRBD1 or TRBD2 (5 bases each). With 0 bases removed from V and 5 bases from J, the gap between germline ends came to 7 bases. CDR3 size: 14 residues. CDR1 is KGHSH, CDR2 LQKENI, per germline. CDR3 amino acids: CASSPPGATGELFF. In nucleotides, the CDR3 is TGTGCCAGCTCACCACCCGGGGCGACCGGGGAGCTGTTTTTT.

There are a few counts of this clone. The rearrangement joins TRBV27 to TRBJ2-7; D is unresolved. Germline V gives CDR1 MNHEY, CDR2 SMNVEV (reference sequence). This CDR3 spans 14 amino acids. Trimming left V 0 bases short and J 7 bases short, with 13 bases between. The CDR3 protein is CASSLSDRVGEQYF. The DNA for the CDR3 is TGTGCCAGCAGTTTATCGGATAGGGTTGGGGAGCAGTACTTC.